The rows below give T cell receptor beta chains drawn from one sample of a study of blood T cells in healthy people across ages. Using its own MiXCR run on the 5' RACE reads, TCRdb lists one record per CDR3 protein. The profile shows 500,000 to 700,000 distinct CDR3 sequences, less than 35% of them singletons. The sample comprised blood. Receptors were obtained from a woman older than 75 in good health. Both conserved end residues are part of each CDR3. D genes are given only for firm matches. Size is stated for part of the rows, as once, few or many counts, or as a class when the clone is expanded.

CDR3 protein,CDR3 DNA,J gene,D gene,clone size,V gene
CASSGAALGANVLTF,TGTGCCAGCAGTGGGGCGGCCCTGGGGGCCAACGTCCTGACTTTC,TRBJ2-6,NA,many,TRBV6-1
CASSLGWDSLNEKNGYTF,TGCGCCAGCAGCTTGGGCTGGGACTCCCTGAACGAGAAAAATGGCTACACCTTC,TRBJ1-2,NA,many,TRBV5-1
CASSLIVAKGGYTF,TGTGCCAGCAGCTTAATTGTGGCGAAGGGTGGCTACACCTTC,TRBJ1-2,NA,many,TRBV7-3
CASSQPRTSGGETQYF,TGTGCCAGCAGCCAACCTCGGACTAGCGGGGGTGAGACCCAGTACTTC,TRBJ2-5,TRBD2,many,TRBV7-7
CASSQRLTSGGVTDTQYF,TGCGCCAGCAGCCAGCGACTAACAAGCGGGGGGGTCACAGATACGCAGTATTTT,TRBJ2-3,TRBD2,NA,TRBV4-3
CASSDAAGTRVRTQYF,TGTGCCAGCAGTGACGCGGCCGGGACTCGTGTAAGAACGCAGTATTTT,TRBJ2-3,NA,once,TRBV6-1
CAIKGAYSTDTQYF,TGTGCCATCAAGGGAGCGTATAGCACAGATACGCAGTATTTT,TRBJ2-3,NA,NA,TRBV10-3
CASSGRQTRDEQFF,TGTGCCAGCAGCGGCAGACAGACTAGAGATGAGCAGTTCTTC,TRBJ2-1,NA,many,TRBV9
CASSRTGYDYGYTF,TGTGCCAGCAGTCGTACAGGGTACGACTATGGCTACACCTTC,TRBJ1-2,NA,few,TRBV2
CAWSVRGGNYNEQFF,TGTGCCTGGAGTGTACGGGGGGGTAACTACAATGAGCAGTTCTTC,TRBJ2-1,TRBD2,few,TRBV30
CASSPYGSSLNEQFF,TGTGCCAGCAGCCCCTACGGGAGTTCATTGAATGAGCAGTTCTTC,TRBJ2-1,NA,NA,TRBV7-9
CASSQGASPGRNEQFF,TGTGCCAGCAGCCAAGGGGCTAGCCCGGGGAGGAATGAGCAGTTCTTC,TRBJ2-1,NA,many,TRBV4-2
CASSQVAISYEQYF,TGTGCCAGCAGCCAAGTCGCCATCTCCTACGAGCAGTACTTC,TRBJ2-7,NA,many,TRBV3-1
CASSLESGYRDTEAFF,TGTGCCAGCAGTTTGGAGTCAGGGTACCGGGACACTGAAGCTTTCTTT,TRBJ1-1,NA,NA,TRBV5-6
CASSSGQMGNTIYF,TGTGCCAGCAGCTCCGGACAGATGGGAAACACCATATATTTT,TRBJ1-3,NA,NA,TRBV6-2/TRBV6-3
CSARRVSSYEQYF,TGCAGTGCTAGACGGGTGAGCTCCTACGAGCAGTACTTC,TRBJ2-7,NA,NA,TRBV20-1
CSASRTSFYNEQYF,TGCAGTGCGTCCCGGACTAGTTTTTACAATGAGCAGTACTTC,TRBJ2-5,TRBD2,few,TRBV20-1
CATSDPRDGTALYGYTF,TGTGCCACCAGTGATCCACGTGACGGGACGGCTCTTTATGGCTACACCTTC,TRBJ1-2,NA,NA,TRBV24-1
CASSYTGLAGGSVYNEQFF,TGTGCCAGCAGTTACACGGGACTAGCGGGGGGCAGCGTTTACAATGAGCAGTTCTTC,TRBJ2-1,TRBD2,many,TRBV6-5
CASGELRAPTGELFF,TGTGCCAGCGGGGAGTTAAGGGCGCCGACCGGGGAGCTGTTTTTT,TRBJ2-2,NA,few,TRBV25-1
CASRTDTDTQYF,TGTGCCAGCAGGACAGACACAGATACGCAGTATTTT,TRBJ2-3,NA,many,TRBV2
CASSSPGIGVDTQYF,TGTGCCAGCAGCTCCCCGGGGATCGGGGTGGATACGCAGTATTTT,TRBJ2-3,NA,many,TRBV3-1
CASSEQGYEQYF,TGTGCCAGCAGTGAACAGGGCTACGAGCAGTACTTC,TRBJ2-7,NA,many,TRBV2
CSVEEGRLRTEAFF,TGCAGCGTTGAAGAAGGCCGATTACGGACTGAAGCTTTCTTT,TRBJ1-1,NA,NA,TRBV29-1
CASSFSSGGPSGEQFF,TGTGCCAGCAGCTTCAGCAGCGGGGGCCCCTCCGGGGAGCAGTTCTTC,TRBJ2-1,TRBD2,NA,TRBV7-2
CAISNTQETQYF,TGTGCCATCAGTAATACCCAAGAGACCCAGTACTTC,TRBJ2-5,NA,few,TRBV10-3
CASRLSPNTEAFF,TGTGCCAGCAGATTGTCCCCTAACACTGAAGCTTTCTTT,TRBJ1-1,NA,NA,TRBV6-1
CASSLDGSDGYEQYF,TGTGCCAGCAGCTTAGATGGCTCCGATGGGTACGAGCAGTACTTC,TRBJ2-7,NA,NA,TRBV7-9
CASSLETPGQGRADTQYF,TGTGCCAGCAGCTTAGAGACACCGGGACAGGGGAGAGCAGATACGCAGTATTTT,TRBJ2-3,TRBD1,NA,TRBV7-6
CASSYLGGGNQPQHF,TGTGCCAGCAGTTACCTGGGAGGGGGAAATCAGCCCCAGCATTTT,TRBJ1-5,NA,many,TRBV6-5
CASSPSEPVYNEQFF,TGCGCCAGCAGCCCTTCGGAGCCCGTATACAATGAGCAGTTCTTC,TRBJ2-1,NA,NA,TRBV5-1
CSASRTSGGSGEQYF,TGCAGTGCTAGCCGGACTAGCGGGGGGTCCGGGGAGCAGTACTTC,TRBJ2-7,TRBD2,many,TRBV20-1
CSVRDRSNYGYTF,TGCAGCGTTCGGGACAGGTCTAACTATGGCTACACCTTC,TRBJ1-2,TRBD1,NA,TRBV29-1
CASRGTPTPGLVRNLRRNEQFF,TGTGCCAGCAGAGGGACCCCAACCCCTGGACTAGTGAGGAATCTGAGGAGAAATGAGCAGTTCTTC,TRBJ2-1,TRBD2,many,TRBV11-3
CASSVGQAPQPQHF,TGTGCCAGCAGCGTGGGGCAGGCACCCCAGCCCCAGCATTTT,TRBJ1-5,NA,many,TRBV9
CASSQDWAAGNTDTQYF,TGTGCCAGCAGCCAAGATTGGGCAGCGGGGAACACAGATACGCAGTATTTT,TRBJ2-3,TRBD2,many,TRBV4-2
CASSHGGGGTTYNEQFF,TGCGCCAGCAGCCACGGTGGGGGCGGTACCACCTACAATGAGCAGTTCTTC,TRBJ2-1,NA,many,TRBV4-3
CASSHSGFEAFF,TGTGCCAGCAGCCACTCAGGCTTTGAAGCTTTCTTT,TRBJ1-1,NA,NA,TRBV3-1
CASSKGDRGAEKLFF,TGTGCCAGCAGTAAAGGGGACAGGGGGGCTGAAAAACTGTTTTTT,TRBJ1-4,TRBD1,NA,TRBV7-9
CASSEFGGSNEQFF,TGTGCCAGCAGTGAGTTCGGCGGTTCGAACGAGCAGTTCTTC,TRBJ2-1,NA,NA,TRBV6-1
CASSMGTLNEQFF,TGTGCCAGTAGTATGGGGACACTCAATGAGCAGTTCTTC,TRBJ2-1,NA,few,TRBV19
CSVGGSSTDTQYF,TGCAGCGTTGGAGGCAGCAGCACAGATACGCAGTATTTT,TRBJ2-3,NA,many,TRBV29-1
CSAWRNNEKLFF,TGCAGTGCTTGGAGGAATAATGAAAAACTGTTTTTT,TRBJ1-4,NA,NA,TRBV20-1
CSAQSGTGVAYEQYF,TGCAGTGCCCAGAGCGGGACGGGAGTGGCCTACGAGCAGTACTTC,TRBJ2-7,TRBD2,NA,TRBV20-1
CAWASGGVNEQFF,TGTGCCTGGGCTAGCGGGGGAGTCAACGAGCAGTTCTTC,TRBJ2-1,TRBD2,NA,TRBV30